Listed below are T cell receptor beta chains from one sample, sequenced in a study of shared clonotypes between healthy human individuals. Data came from immunoSEQ multiplex PCR; TCRdb stores just in-frame clones and leaves some out. The data show 190,000 or so clones, 85% to 95% seen once. Source material: naive CD4+ T cells sorted from blood. The source is a woman in her 30s in good health. CDR3s include the opening cysteine and the closing phenylalanine or tryptophan. D genes are given only for firm matches. Rows may omit the clone size; those that give it use once, few, many or a size class.

d_call | j_call | v_call | clone_size | cdr3_aa | cdr3_nt
NA | TRBJ2-7 | TRBV5-1 | NA | CASSPDVSYEQYF | TGCGCCAGCAGCCCGGACGTTAGTTACGAGCAGTACTTC
TRBD1 | TRBJ1-2 | TRBV5-1 | NA | CASSLGRTGVAGIRVYTF | TGCGCCAGCAGCTTGGGGAGGACAGGGGTCGCTGGGATCCGTGTCTACACCTTC
TRBD2 | TRBJ2-7 | TRBV30 | NA | CAWETGTNGREQYF | TGTGCCTGGGAAACCGGGACTAACGGGCGCGAGCAGTACTTC
NA | TRBJ2-7 | TRBV6-1 | few | CASSEAQYF | TGTGCCAGCAGTGAAGCGCAGTACTTC
NA | TRBJ1-1 | TRBV18 | NA | CASSPSRENTEAFF | TGTGCCAGCTCACCGTCTCGAGAGAACACTGAAGCTTTCTTT
NA | TRBJ2-7 | TRBV27 | NA | CASSPTRIESYEQYF | TGTGCCAGCAGTCCGACGCGTATAGAGTCCTACGAGCAGTACTTC
NA | TRBJ2-3 | TRBV10-1 | NA | CASSESTDFGADTQYF | TGCGCCAGCAGTGAGTCTACAGACTTTGGCGCAGATACGCAGTATTTT
NA | TRBJ2-7 | TRBV2 | NA | CASSEDAGTHIYEQYF | TGTGCCAGCAGTGAAGATGCCGGGACACACATCTACGAGCAGTACTTC
TRBD1 | TRBJ1-5 | TRBV6-5 | once | CASSDQGVDQPQHF | TGTGCCAGCAGTGATCAGGGGGTCGATCAGCCCCAGCATTTT
NA | TRBJ2-7 | TRBV28 | NA | CASSSGGHEQYF | TGTGCCAGCAGTTCTGGGGGACACGAGCAGTACTTC
TRBD1 | TRBJ1-4 | TRBV2 | NA | CASSDDRGSEKLFF | TGTGCCAGCAGTGACGACAGGGGGAGTGAAAAACTGTTTTTT
NA | TRBJ2-1 | TRBV28 | NA | CASSLFPRVIRDEQFF | TGTGCCAGCAGTTTATTCCCACGGGTCATTCGGGATGAGCAGTTCTTC
NA | TRBJ2-7 | TRBV18 | NA | CASSPFQSNEQYF | TGTGCCAGCTCACCTTTTCAGAGCAACGAGCAGTACTTC
NA | TRBJ2-2 | TRBV25-1 | NA | CASSEPRGLANTGELFF | TGTGCCAGCAGTGAACCCAGGGGCCTCGCGAACACCGGGGAGCTGTTTTTT
NA | TRBJ1-2 | TRBV5-6 | NA | CASSTLNGLIGYTF | TGTGCCAGCAGCACCCTGAACGGGCTCATCGGCTACACCTTC
NA | TRBJ1-3 | TRBV18 | few | CASSPRRTDRSGNTIYF | TGTGCCAGCTCACCGCGGAGAACAGACCGCTCTGGAAACACCATATATTTT
NA | TRBJ2-6 | TRBV18 | NA | CASSFKPSSGANVLTF | TGTGCCAGCTCATTTAAACCGAGTTCTGGGGCCAACGTCCTGACTTTC
NA | TRBJ2-7 | TRBV27 | NA | CASSFRGGGAIYEQYF | TGTGCCAGCAGTTTCCGGGGAGGGGGCGCAATCTACGAGCAGTACTTC
TRBD2 | TRBJ2-1 | TRBV4-1 | NA | CASSQIRSSGRADNEQFF | TGCGCCAGCAGCCAGATTCGTAGTAGCGGGAGGGCGGACAATGAGCAGTTCTTC
NA | TRBJ2-1 | TRBV7-2 | NA | CASSSRGAAKYNEQFF | TGTGCCAGCTCTAGTAGAGGGGCAGCCAAATACAATGAGCAGTTCTTC
NA | TRBJ1-1 | TRBV5-1 | NA | CASSGLGTRSTEAFF | TGCGCCAGCAGCGGATTAGGGACTCGATCCACTGAAGCTTTCTTT
TRBD1 | TRBJ1-5 | TRBV10-3 | NA | CAISRQGAPDQPQHF | TGTGCCATCAGTCGACAGGGGGCCCCAGATCAGCCCCAGCATTTT
TRBD1 | TRBJ2-7 | TRBV15 | NA | CATSSDYRGSLYF | TGTGCCACCAGCAGTGACTACAGGGGTTCATTGTACTTC
TRBD1 | TRBJ1-2 | TRBV29-1 | NA | CSVTGQGGYGYTF | TGCAGCGTCACCGGACAGGGGGGCTATGGCTACACCTTC
NA | TRBJ2-7 | TRBV2 | NA | CASGERNYEQYF | TGTGCCAGCGGGGAGCGAAACTACGAGCAGTACTTC
NA | TRBJ2-7 | TRBV23-1 | NA | CASSQDREDSYEQYF | TGCGCCAGCAGTCAAGATAGGGAAGACTCCTACGAGCAGTACTTC
NA | TRBJ1-1 | TRBV7-9 | NA | CASSFPPPNSPEAFF | TGTGCCAGCAGCTTTCCACCCCCGAACAGCCCTGAAGCTTTCTTT
NA | TRBJ1-1 | TRBV7-3 | once | CASREQQMNTEAFF | TGTGCCAGCAGGGAACAGCAGATGAACACTGAAGCTTTCTTT
NA | TRBJ2-1 | TRBV2 | NA | CASSEARAEKQFF | TGTGCCAGCAGTGAAGCGCGAGCGGAAAAGCAGTTCTTC
NA | TRBJ2-7 | TRBV19 | NA | CASSGNSYEQYF | TGTGCCAGTAGCGGGAATTCCTACGAGCAGTACTTC
NA | TRBJ2-6 | TRBV5-1 | NA | CASSLTGANVLTF | TGCGCCAGCAGCTTGACGGGGGCCAACGTCCTGACTTTC
NA | TRBJ2-7 | TRBV9 | NA | CASSPRGEVFTYEQYF | TGTGCCAGCAGCCCCAGGGGTGAGGTATTCACCTACGAGCAGTACTTC
NA | TRBJ2-1 | TRBV5-4 | NA | CASSLHGIITREQFF | TGTGCCAGCAGCTTGCACGGGATAATTACCCGAGAGCAGTTCTTC
TRBD2 | TRBJ2-7 | TRBV4-2 | NA | CASSQDSAGERYEQYF | TGTGCCAGCAGCCAAGATTCAGCGGGAGAGAGGTACGAGCAGTACTTC
TRBD2 | TRBJ2-7 | TRBV6-1 | NA | CASSGGTSVSYEQYF | TGTGCCAGCAGTGGAGGGACTAGCGTCTCCTACGAGCAGTACTTC
TRBD1 | TRBJ2-1 | TRBV7-8 | NA | CASSLTGEGEQFF | TGTGCCAGCAGCTTAACAGGGGAAGGTGAGCAGTTCTTC
TRBD2 | TRBJ2-5 | TRBV7-2 | NA | CASSLALGRGLETQYF | TGTGCCAGCAGCTTAGCGCTTGGGCGGGGGTTGGAGACCCAGTACTTC
NA | TRBJ2-5 | TRBV18 | once | CASSPLGSTQYF | TGTGCCAGCTCACCACTAGGGTCGACCCAGTACTTC
NA | TRBJ1-1 | TRBV5-1 | NA | CASSLGRDTEAFF | TGCGCCAGCAGCTTGGGCAGGGATACTGAAGCTTTCTTT
NA | TRBJ2-3 | TRBV2 | NA | CASRWFTDTQYF | TGTGCCAGCAGGTGGTTTACAGATACGCAGTATTTT